One sample yielded the 16 T cell receptor beta chains listed below, sequenced in a study of tumor and adjacent non-tumor tissue in lung cancer. No cell sorting was done before RNA was extracted from the tissue. The library came from three nested PCR rounds adapted from ARM-PCR protocols. One entry per CDR3 protein, called by TCRdb with MiXCR from the multiplex PCR reads. The sample has some 99,000 distinct CDR3 sequences, 75% seen once; the top ten hold 37%. Sequences were obtained from lung tumor tissue. The receptor set was obtained from a woman aged 60-70 years with non-small cell lung cancer.

A remark on this clonotype: The junction shows a germline mismatch at one end, possibly a read error. J is TRBJ1-1 and V is TRBV29-1; unclear D gene. There are 13 residues in the CDR3. In germline, CDR1 is SQVTM, CDR2 ANQGSEA. The DNA for the CDR3 is TGCAGCGCTCGGGATAGAGCGAACACTGAAACTTTCTTT. Residues: CSARDRANTETFF. The full variable domain, in which reference TRBV29-1 and TRBJ1-1 provide the parts outside the CDR3, is SAVISQKPSRDICQRGTSLTIQCQVDSQVTMMFWYRQQPGQSLTLIATANQGSEATYESGFVIDKFPISRPNLTFSTLTVSNMSPEDSSIYLCSARDRANTETFFGQGTRLTVV.

This clonotype was observed a single time. The rearrangement joins TRBV28 to TRBJ1-2; D gene ambiguous. Looked up from germline, CDR1 is MDHEN and CDR2 is SYDVKM. The CDR3 runs to 13 residues. Trimming removed 8 bases at V and 5 bases at J, with 15 bases between. CDR3 sequence reads: CASCAPEGYGYTF. The CDR3 DNA reads as TGTGCCAGCTGCGCCCCAGAAGGATATGGCTACACCTTC.

This clonotype was picked up a small number of times. One end of the junction varies from germline; a read error may be responsible. The V and J genes are TRBV11-2 and TRBJ2-1; 9 bases map to TRBD1. The germline gives CDR1 SGHAT, CDR2 FQNNGV. The CDR3 spans 16 residues. DNA for the CDR3: TGTGCCAGCAGCCGTGACAGGGGGTTCCTAGACAATAAGCAGTTCTTC. This sequence encodes CASSRDRGFLDNKQFF.

On this clonotype: The junction departs from germline at one end; a sequencing error may be responsible. V gene TRBV6-6 combines with J gene TRBJ2-5, with D maybe TRBD1 (6 bases). The CDR3 consists of 16 residues. The V gene's germline CDR1 is MNHNY and CDR2 SVGAGI (reference sequence). The CDR3 nucleotides read TGTACCAGCAGTTCCCCCGACAGGATGGCCCAAGAGACCCAGTACTTC. Translated, it gives CTSSSPDRMAQETQYF.

Worth noting for this clonotype: The junction departs from the called germline gene at one end, perhaps through a read error. The rearrangement uses TRBV11-3 and TRBJ2-5; 7 bases align to TRBD1. CDR1 is SGHNT and CDR2 is YENEEA in the germline V gene. The CDR3 runs to 14 residues. CDR3 bases: TGTGCCAGCAGCTCGGGGACAGATCAAGAGACTCAGTACTTC. This codes for CASSSGTDQETQYF.

For this clonotype: A much larger clone differs by one base, so this may be a read error. This sequence joins TRBV6-2 or TRBV6-3 and TRBJ1-1; 7 bases are a match to TRBD1. CDR3 length: 13 residues. V lost 8 bases, J lost 0 bases, and 3 bases stayed unmatched. In germline, CDR1 is MNHEY, CDR2 SVGEGT. In nucleotides, the CDR3 is TGTGCCAGCCAAGGACAGGTGAACACTGAAGCTTTCTTT. Translation gives CASQGQVNTEAFF.

As for this clonotype: At one end the junction does not follow the germline gene, possibly because of a read error. The CDR3: CVSYPGQPDTIYF. Here the CDR3 DNA reads TGTGTCAGCTATCCCGGACAACCGGACACCATATATTTT. V is TRBV18 and J is TRBJ1-3, with D possibly being TRBD1 (5 bases). The CDR3 totals 13 residues. Germline CDR1 is KGHSH and CDR2 is LQKENI.

Comments on this clonotype: This sequence may be a read error, since a much larger clone differs from it by one base. The genes are TRBV12-3 or TRBV12-4 and TRBJ2-7; no clear D. This CDR3 has 15 residues. V shed 8 bases and J shed 2 bases, with 19 bases lying between them. The CDR3 here is CASCTARTSPYEQYF. The DNA of the CDR3 is TGTGCCAGCTGTACTGCCCGGACCTCCCCCTACGAGCAGTACTTC.

This clonotype was detected ten times or more. The V call is TRBV28, the J call TRBJ2-7, with 8 bases identical to TRBD1. There are 13 residues in the CDR3. The trim removed 6 bases at V and 2 bases at J, leaving 3 bases unmatched. Germline CDR1 is MDHEN and CDR2 is SYDVKM. CDR3 residues: CASRAGGPYEQYF. For the CDR3, the DNA is TGTGCCAGCAGGGCAGGGGGCCCCTACGAGCAGTACTTC. The full variable domain, with the rest looked up from reference TRBV28 and TRBJ2-7, is DVKVTQSSRYLVKRTGEKVFLECVQDMDHENMFWYRQDPGLGLRLIYFSYDVKMKEKGDIPEGYSVSREKKERFSLILESASTNQTSMYLCASRAGGPYEQYFGPGTRLTVT.

About this clonotype: A read error is possible here, since a much larger clone lies one base away. V and J are TRBV5-1 and TRBJ2-7; D is possibly TRBD1 or TRBD2 (6 bases each). CDR1 is SGHRS, CDR2 YFSETQ, per germline. CDR3 length: 15 residues. Here the CDR3 DNA reads TGCACCAGCAGCTTGGGGGGTTCAGGGGACTACGAGCAGTACTTC. This sequence encodes CTSSLGGSGDYEQYF. Complete variable domain (other parts from reference TRBV5-1 and TRBJ2-7): KAGVTQTPRYLIKTRGQQVTLSCSPISGHRSVSWYQQTPGQGLQFLFEYFSETQRNKGNFPGRFSGRQFSNSRSEMNVSTLELGDSALYLCTSSLGGSGDYEQYFGPGTRLTVT.

On this clonotype: One end of the junction fails to match germline, which may point to a read error. The chain employs TRBV11-3 and TRBJ1-1, with D unclear. Germline CDR1 is SGHNT and CDR2 is YENEEA. CDR3 length: 14 residues. For the CDR3, the DNA is TGTGCCAGCAGCCCCCAGGTATTGAAGACTGAAGCTTTCTTT. It codes for CASSPQVLKTEAFF.

Notes on this clonotype: A single base separates this from a much larger clone, so it may be a read error. The rearrangement uses TRBV6-2 or TRBV6-3 and TRBJ1-2, with D hard to call. CDR1 is MNHEY and CDR2 is SVGEGT in the germline V gene. CDR3 size: 12 residues. V gave up 6 bases and J gave up 6 bases, with 11 bases separating them. The CDR3 here is CASRSLADGYTF. The CDR3 DNA reads TGTGCCAGCAGATCCCTAGCGGATGGCTACACCTTC.

The CDR3 DNA is TGTGCCAGCAGCTCTGGGACAGGGAGTTTTGTAAACACCATATATTTT. It specifies CASSSGTGSFVNTIYF. The V gene is TRBV12-3 or TRBV12-4, the J gene TRBJ1-3, with 9 nucleotides matching TRBD1. J was trimmed by 6 bases and V by 6 bases; bases with no gene match: 12. This CDR3 is built from 16 residues.

V and J are TRBV5-8 and TRBJ1-6, with D hard to call. V lost 1 base, J lost 7 bases, and 6 bases lay in between. This CDR3 spans 13 amino acids. The germline CDR1 and CDR2 sequences are SGHTS and YDEGEE. CDR3 sequence: CASSLTVNSPLHF. In nucleotides, the CDR3 is TGTGCCAGCAGCTTGACAGTCAATTCACCCCTCCACTTT.

Note on this clonotype: One end of the junction varies from germline; a read error may be responsible. The rearrangement uses TRBV12-3 or TRBV12-4 and TRBJ1-2; D gene uncertain. The CDR3 totals 15 residues. For the CDR3, the DNA is TGTGCCAGCAGTTCCGGGATAGTTGGGTACTATGGTTACACCTTC. This translates into CASSSGIVGYYGYTF.

Remarks on this clonotype: One end of the junction varies from germline; a read error may be responsible. V and J are TRBV11-3 and TRBJ2-7; a weak D match, TRBD2 (5 bases). CDR3 length: 14 residues. Looked up from germline, CDR1 is SGHNT and CDR2 is YENEEA. CDR3 in amino acids: CVSSSGTGTYKHYF. The CDR3, as DNA: TGTGTCAGCAGCTCAGGTACGGGAACCTACAAGCACTACTTC.